This T cell receptor beta chain was retrieved from a study of somatic mutations in cytotoxic T cells in rheumatoid arthritis. Turning to the study itself: Purity of nearly 100% was reached when some V beta antibody-stained T-cell populations were flow-sorted, including V beta1+ cells sequenced for TCRB. Study-level points and caveats: Patients with a largest CD8+ clone exceeding 20% of CD8+ cells numbered about an eighth of the 65. For CD8+ T-cell clonality, rheumatoid arthritis patients and age-matched healthy controls did not differ significantly.

Each population, CD4+ and CD8+ cells, was isolated by positive magnetic bead selection and checked for purity by flow cytometry. Measured with immunoSEQ multiplex PCR; TCRdb has only the in-frame clones, and not every one. The sample consists of just over 6,500 clones, around 72% of them appearing once. The CDR3 has 17 amino acids. The germline V gene encodes CDR1 SGDLS and CDR2 YYNGEE. The V and J ends lost 3 bases and 5 bases, in that order; junction bases with no gene match: 7. A few counts support this clone. The antigen is undetermined. The chain joins TRBV9 to TRBJ2-5; TRBD2 matches at 16 bases. The sample was CD8+ T cells sorted from blood. The receptor comes from a woman aged 60 to 75 in good health. The CDR3 loop reads CASSEGLAGGPGETQYF. In DNA form, the CDR3 reads TGTGCCAGCAGCGAGGGACTAGCGGGAGGGCCGGGGGAGACCCAGTACTTC.